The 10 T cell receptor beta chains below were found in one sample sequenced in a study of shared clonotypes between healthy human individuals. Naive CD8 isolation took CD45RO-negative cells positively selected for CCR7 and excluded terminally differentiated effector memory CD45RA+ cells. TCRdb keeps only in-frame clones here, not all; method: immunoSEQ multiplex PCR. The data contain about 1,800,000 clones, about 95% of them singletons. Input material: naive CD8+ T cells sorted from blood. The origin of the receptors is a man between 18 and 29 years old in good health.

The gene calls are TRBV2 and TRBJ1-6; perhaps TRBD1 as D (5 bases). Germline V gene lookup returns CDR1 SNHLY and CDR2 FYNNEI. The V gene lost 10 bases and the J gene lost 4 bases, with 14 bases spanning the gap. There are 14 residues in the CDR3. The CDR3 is CATPGRDYNSPLHF. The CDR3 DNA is TGTGCCACGCCGGGCAGGGATTATAATTCACCCCTCCACTTT.

The DNA of the CDR3 is TGTGCCTGGACGGTGGGAAGGGCAAGTGAAGCTTTCTTT. Translating gives CAWTVGRASEAFF. The chain combines TRBV30 with TRBJ1-1; D remains unclear. The V end lost 4 bases, the J end lost 7 bases, and 16 bases lay between the germline ends. Germline values: CDR1 GTSNPN, CDR2 SVGIG (reference sequence). This CDR3 contains 13 residues.

CDR3 bases: TGTGCCAGCAGTCTCCTCACAGGGAAGTCCGATGAGCAGTTCTTC. Its protein is CASSLLTGKSDEQFF. The chain recombines TRBV2 with TRBJ2-1, with a tentative D call TRBD1 (6 bases). Germline CDR1 and CDR2: SNHLY and FYNNEI. The CDR3 contains 15 residues. Trimming took off 5 bases at V and 8 bases at J, with 19 bases between the two ends.

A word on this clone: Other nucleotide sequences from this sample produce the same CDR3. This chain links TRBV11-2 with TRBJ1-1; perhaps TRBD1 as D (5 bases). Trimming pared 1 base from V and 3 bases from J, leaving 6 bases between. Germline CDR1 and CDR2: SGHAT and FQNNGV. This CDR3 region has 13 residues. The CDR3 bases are TGTGCCAGCAGCTTAGGAGGGGACACTGAAGCTTTCTTT. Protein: CASSLGGDTEAFF.

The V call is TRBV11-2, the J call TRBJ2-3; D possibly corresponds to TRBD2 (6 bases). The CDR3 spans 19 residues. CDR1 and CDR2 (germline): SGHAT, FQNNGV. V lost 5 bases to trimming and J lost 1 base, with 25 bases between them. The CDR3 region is CASSPRDFQPGYRTDTQYF. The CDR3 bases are TGTGCCAGCAGCCCAAGGGACTTCCAGCCGGGCTATCGCACAGATACGCAGTATTTT. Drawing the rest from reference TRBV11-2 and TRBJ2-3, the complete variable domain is EAGVAQSPRYKIIEKRQSVAFWCNPISGHATLYWYQQILGQGPKLLIQFQNNGVVDDSQLPKDRFSAERLKGVDSTLKIQPAKLEDSAVYLCASSPRDFQPGYRTDTQYFGPGTRLTVL.

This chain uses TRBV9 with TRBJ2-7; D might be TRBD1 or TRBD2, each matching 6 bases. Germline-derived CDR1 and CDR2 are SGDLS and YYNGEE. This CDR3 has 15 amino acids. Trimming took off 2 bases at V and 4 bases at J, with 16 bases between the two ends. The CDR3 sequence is CASSVGGHPSYEQYF. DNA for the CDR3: TGTGCCAGCAGCGTGGGGGGACATCCGTCATACGAGCAGTACTTC. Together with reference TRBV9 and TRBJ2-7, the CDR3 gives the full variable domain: DSGVTQTPKHLITATGQRVTLRCSPRSGDLSVYWYQQSLDQGLQFLIQYYNGEERAKGNILERFSAQQFPDLHSELNLSSLELGDSALYFCASSVGGHPSYEQYFGPGTRLTVT.

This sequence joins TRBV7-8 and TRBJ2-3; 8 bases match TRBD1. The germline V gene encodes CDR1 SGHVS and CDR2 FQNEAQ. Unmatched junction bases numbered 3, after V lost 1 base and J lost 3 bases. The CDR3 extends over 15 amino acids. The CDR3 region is CASSLGQGITDTQYF. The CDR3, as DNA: TGTGCCAGCAGCTTAGGACAGGGGATAACAGATACGCAGTATTTT.

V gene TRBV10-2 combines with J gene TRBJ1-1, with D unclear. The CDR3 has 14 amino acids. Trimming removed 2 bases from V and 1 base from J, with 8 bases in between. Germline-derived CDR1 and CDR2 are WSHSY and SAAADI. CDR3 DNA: TGCGCCAGCAGTGAGACCTCCACGAACACTGAAGCTTTCTTT. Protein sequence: CASSETSTNTEAFF.

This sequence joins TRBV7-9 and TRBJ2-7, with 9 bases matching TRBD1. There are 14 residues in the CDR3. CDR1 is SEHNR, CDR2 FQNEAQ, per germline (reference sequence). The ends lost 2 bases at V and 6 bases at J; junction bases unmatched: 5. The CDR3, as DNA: TGTGCCAGCAGCTTAAGGGACAGGGTTGGCGAGCAGTACTTC. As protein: CASSLRDRVGEQYF.

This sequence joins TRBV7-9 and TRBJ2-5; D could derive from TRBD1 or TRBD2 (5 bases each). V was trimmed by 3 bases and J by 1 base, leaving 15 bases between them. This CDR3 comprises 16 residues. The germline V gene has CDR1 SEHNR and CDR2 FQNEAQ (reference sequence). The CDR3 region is CASSFLFSGAQETQYF. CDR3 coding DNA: TGTGCCAGCAGCTTCCTTTTTTCCGGGGCCCAAGAGACCCAGTACTTC.